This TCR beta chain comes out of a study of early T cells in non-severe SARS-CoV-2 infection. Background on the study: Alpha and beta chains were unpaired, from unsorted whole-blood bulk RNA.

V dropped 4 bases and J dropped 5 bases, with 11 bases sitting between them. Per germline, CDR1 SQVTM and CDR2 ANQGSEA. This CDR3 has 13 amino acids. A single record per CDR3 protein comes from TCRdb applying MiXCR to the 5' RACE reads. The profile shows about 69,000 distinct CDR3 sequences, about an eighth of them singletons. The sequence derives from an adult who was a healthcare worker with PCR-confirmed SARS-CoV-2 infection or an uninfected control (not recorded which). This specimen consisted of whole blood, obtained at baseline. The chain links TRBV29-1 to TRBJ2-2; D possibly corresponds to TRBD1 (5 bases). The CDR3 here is CSVGSPGTGELFF. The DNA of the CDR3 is TGCAGCGTTGGTAGCCCAGGGACCGGGGAGCTGTTTTTT.